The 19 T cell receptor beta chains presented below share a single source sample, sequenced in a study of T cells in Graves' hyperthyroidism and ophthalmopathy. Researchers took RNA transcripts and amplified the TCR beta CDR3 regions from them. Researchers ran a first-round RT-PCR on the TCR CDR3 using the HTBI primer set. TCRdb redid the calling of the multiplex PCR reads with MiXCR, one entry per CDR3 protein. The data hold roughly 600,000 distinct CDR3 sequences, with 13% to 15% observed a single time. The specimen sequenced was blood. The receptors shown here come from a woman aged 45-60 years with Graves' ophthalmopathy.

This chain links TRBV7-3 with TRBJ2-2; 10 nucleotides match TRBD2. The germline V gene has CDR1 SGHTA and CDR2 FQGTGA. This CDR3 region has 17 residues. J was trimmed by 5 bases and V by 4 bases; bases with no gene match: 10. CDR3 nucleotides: TGTGCCAGCAGCTCCTCCGGGGCTAGCGGGAGAACCGGGGAGCTGTTTTTT. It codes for CASSSSGASGRTGELFF.

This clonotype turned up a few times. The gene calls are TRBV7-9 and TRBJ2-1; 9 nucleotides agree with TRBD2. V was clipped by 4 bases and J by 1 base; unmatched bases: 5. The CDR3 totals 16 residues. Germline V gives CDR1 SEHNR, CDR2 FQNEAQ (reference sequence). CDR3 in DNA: TGTGCCAGCAGCTACTTAGCGGGAGAATCCTACAATGAGCAGTTCTTC. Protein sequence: CASSYLAGESYNEQFF.

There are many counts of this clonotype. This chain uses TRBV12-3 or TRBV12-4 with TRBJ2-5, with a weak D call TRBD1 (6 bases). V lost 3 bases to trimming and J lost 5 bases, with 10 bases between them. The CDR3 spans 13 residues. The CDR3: CASSFQGSETQYF. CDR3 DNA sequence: TGTGCCAGCAGTTTTCAGGGGTCGGAGACCCAGTACTTC.

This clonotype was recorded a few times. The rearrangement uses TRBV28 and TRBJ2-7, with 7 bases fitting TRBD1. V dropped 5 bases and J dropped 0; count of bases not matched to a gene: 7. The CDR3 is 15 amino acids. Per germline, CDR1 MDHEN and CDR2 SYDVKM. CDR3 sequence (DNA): TGTGCCAGCAGTCCGCCGACAGGGCTCTCCTACGAGCAGTACTTC. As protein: CASSPPTGLSYEQYF.

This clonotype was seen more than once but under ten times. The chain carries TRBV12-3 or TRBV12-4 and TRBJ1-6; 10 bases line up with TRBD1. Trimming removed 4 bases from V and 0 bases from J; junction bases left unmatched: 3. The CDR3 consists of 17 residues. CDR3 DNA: TGTGCCAGCAGTTGGGACAGGGGAAGCTCCTATAATTCACCCCTCCACTTT. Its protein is CASSWDRGSSYNSPLHF.

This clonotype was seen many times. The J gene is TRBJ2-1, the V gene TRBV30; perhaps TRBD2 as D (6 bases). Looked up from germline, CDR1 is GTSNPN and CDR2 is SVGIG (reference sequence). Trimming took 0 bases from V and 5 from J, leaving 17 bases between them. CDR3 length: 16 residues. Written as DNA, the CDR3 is TGTGCCTGGAGTGTACAGGTGGGGGGATTTCACAATGAGCAGTTCTTC. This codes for CAWSVQVGGFHNEQFF.

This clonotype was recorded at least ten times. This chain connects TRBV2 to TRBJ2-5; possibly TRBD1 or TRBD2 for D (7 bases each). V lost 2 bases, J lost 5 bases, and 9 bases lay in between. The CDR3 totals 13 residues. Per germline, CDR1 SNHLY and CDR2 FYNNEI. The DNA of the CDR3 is TGTGCCAGCAGTGAACAGGGGGGGGAGACCCAGTACTTC. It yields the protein CASSEQGGETQYF.

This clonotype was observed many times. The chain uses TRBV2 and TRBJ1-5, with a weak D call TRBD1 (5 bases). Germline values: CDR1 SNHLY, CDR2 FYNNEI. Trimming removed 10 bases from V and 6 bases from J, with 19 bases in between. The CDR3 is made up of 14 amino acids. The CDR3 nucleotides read TGTGCCACCTCGGGGCCCCCGCCGGGTCAGCCCCAGCATTTT. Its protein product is CATSGPPPGQPQHF.

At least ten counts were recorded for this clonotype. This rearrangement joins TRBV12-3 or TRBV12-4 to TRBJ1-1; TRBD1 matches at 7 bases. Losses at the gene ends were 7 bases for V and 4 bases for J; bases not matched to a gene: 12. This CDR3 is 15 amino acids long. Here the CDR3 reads CASTETGRAVTEAFF. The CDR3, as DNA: TGTGCCAGCACGGAGACAGGGCGAGCAGTCACTGAAGCTTTCTTT.

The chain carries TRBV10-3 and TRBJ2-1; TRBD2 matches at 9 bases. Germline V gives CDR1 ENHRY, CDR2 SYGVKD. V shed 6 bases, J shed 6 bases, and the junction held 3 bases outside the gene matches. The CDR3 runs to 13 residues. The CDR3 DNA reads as TGTGCCATCAGGACGACTAGCGGCAATGAGCAGTTCTTC. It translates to CAIRTTSGNEQFF.

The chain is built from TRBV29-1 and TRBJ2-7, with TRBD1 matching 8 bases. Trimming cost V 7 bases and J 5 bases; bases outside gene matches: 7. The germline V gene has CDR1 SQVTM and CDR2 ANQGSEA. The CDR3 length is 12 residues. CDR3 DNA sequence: TGCAGCGGGGGGACAGGCGGGCACGAGCAGTACTTC. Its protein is CSGGTGGHEQYF.

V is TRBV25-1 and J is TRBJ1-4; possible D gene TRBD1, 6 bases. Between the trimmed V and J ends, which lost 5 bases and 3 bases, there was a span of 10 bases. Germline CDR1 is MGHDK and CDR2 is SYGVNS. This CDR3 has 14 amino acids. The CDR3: CASSSGTPNEKLFF. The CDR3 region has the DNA TGTGCCAGCAGTTCCGGGACACCTAATGAAAAACTGTTTTTT.

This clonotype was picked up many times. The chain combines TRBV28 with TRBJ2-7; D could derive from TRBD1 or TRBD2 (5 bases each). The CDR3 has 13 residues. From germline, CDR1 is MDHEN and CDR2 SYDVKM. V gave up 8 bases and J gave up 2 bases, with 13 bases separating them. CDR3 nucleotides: TGTGCCAGCTGTTCGGGGACGACCTACGAGCAGTACTTC. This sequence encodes CASCSGTTYEQYF.

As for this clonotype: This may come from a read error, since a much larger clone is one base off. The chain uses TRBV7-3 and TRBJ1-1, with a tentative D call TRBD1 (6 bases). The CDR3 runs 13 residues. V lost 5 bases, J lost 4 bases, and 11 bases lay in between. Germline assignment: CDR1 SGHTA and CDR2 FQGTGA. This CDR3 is CASSLNRATEAFF. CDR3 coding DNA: TGTGCCAGCAGCCTCAACAGGGCCACTGAAGCTTTCTTT.

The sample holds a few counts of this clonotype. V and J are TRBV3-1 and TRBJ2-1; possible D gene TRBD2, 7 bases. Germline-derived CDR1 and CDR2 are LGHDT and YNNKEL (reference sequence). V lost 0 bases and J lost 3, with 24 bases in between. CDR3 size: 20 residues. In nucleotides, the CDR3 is TGTGCCAGCAGCCAAGATTGGGGGCTAGCGGCAAGCACGAACTACAATGAGCAGTTCTTC. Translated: CASSQDWGLAASTNYNEQFF.

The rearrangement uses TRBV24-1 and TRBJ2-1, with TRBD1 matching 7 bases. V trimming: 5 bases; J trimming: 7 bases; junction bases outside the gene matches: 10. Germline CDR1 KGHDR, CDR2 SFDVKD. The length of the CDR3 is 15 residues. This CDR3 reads CATSVPLQGRNEQFF. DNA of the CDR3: TGTGCCACCAGTGTTCCCCTACAGGGGCGTAATGAGCAGTTCTTC.

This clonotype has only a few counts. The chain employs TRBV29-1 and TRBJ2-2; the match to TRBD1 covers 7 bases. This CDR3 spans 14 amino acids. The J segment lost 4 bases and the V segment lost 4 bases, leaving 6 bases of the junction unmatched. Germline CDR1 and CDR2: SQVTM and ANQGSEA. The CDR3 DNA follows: TGCAGCGTTGGCGTTCGACAGGGCACCGGGGAGCTGTTTTTT. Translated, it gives CSVGVRQGTGELFF.

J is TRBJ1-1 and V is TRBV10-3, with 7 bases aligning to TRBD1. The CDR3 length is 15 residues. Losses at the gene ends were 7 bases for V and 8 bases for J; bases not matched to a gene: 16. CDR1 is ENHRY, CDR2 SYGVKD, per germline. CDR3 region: CAITFGEGAWGEAFF. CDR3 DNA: TGTGCCATCACCTTCGGGGAGGGGGCCTGGGGAGAAGCTTTCTTT.

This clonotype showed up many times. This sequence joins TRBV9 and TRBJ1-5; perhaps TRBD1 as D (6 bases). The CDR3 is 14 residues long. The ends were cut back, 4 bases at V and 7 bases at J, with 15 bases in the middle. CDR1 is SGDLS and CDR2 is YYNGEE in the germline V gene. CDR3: CASSPTGQLQPQHF. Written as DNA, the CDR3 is TGTGCCAGCAGCCCAACAGGGCAGCTACAGCCCCAGCATTTT.